A selection of T cell receptor beta chains follows, all from one sample in a study of T cells after posttransplantation cyclophosphamide. Profiled with immunoSEQ multiplex PCR; TCRdb holds only in-frame clones, not every one. Of some 25,000 clones in the sample, roughly 83% are singletons; the top ten hold 6.3%. The sequencing input was PBMCs. Every receptor here comes from an older woman with a blood cancer, CMV-positive, and with a related stem cell donor. CDR3s include the opening cysteine and the closing phenylalanine or tryptophan. The D gene is left open where the match is weak. Clone size appears in some rows only: once, few, many, or a class for an expanded clone.

d_call	v_call	clone_size	j_call	cdr3_aa	cdr3_nt
-	TRBV7-8	-	TRBJ2-7	CASSSRTAYEQYF	TGTGCCAGCAGCTCCCGGACAGCCTACGAGCAGTACTTC
TRBD1	TRBV6-1	few	TRBJ2-7	CASMTRDRRYYEQYF	TGTGCCAGCATGACCCGGGACAGGAGATACTACGAGCAGTACTTC
-	TRBV5-1	-	TRBJ2-1	CASSLVGEYNEQFF	TGCGCCAGCAGCTTGGTGGGCGAGTACAATGAGCAGTTCTTC
TRBD1	TRBV9	-	TRBJ2-1	CASSRRGTGGIDEQFF	TGTGCCAGCAGCCGCCGCGGGACAGGGGGTATCGATGAGCAGTTCTTC
TRBD2	TRBV5-1	-	TRBJ2-1	CASIGTREGNEQFF	TGCGCCAGCATTGGAACTAGGGAGGGGAATGAGCAGTTCTTC
TRBD2	TRBV7-6	-	TRBJ2-3	CASSLTAGEPNTQYF	TGTGCCAGCAGCTTAACAGCGGGAGAGCCGAATACGCAGTATTTT
-	TRBV2	-	TRBJ2-1	CASRERALQVYNEQFF	TGTGCCAGCAGGGAGCGGGCGCTCCAAGTATACAATGAGCAGTTCTTC
-	TRBV2	few	TRBJ1-1	CASSDDVLAEAFF	TGTGCCAGCAGTGATGACGTTCTAGCTGAAGCTTTCTTT
-	TRBV2	-	TRBJ2-7	CASRLGSEGYEQYF	TGTGCCAGCAGGCTCGGGTCAGAGGGCTACGAGCAGTACTTC
-	TRBV9	-	TRBJ1-2	CASTLDGETLIGGYTF	TGTGCCAGCACCCTGGATGGGGAGACCCTTATAGGTGGCTACACCTTC
TRBD2	TRBV29-1	-	TRBJ2-3	CSVGLAGGYTQYF	TGCAGCGTTGGACTAGCGGGAGGGTATACGCAGTATTTT
-	TRBV5-4	-	TRBJ2-1	CASSPGLRTYNEQFF	TGTGCCAGCAGCCCAGGACTGAGAACCTACAATGAGCAGTTCTTC
TRBD2	TRBV4-1	once	TRBJ2-7	CASSQDPGRDEQYF	TGCGCCAGCAGCCAAGACCCAGGGAGGGACGAGCAGTACTTC
-	TRBV29-1	-	TRBJ2-1	CSVEGVGGNEQFF	TGCAGCGTTGAAGGGGTTGGGGGGAATGAGCAGTTCTTC
-	TRBV29-1	-	TRBJ2-7	CSVRRGSYEQYF	TGCAGCGTCCGACGGGGATCCTACGAGCAGTACTTC
TRBD1	TRBV4-1	-	TRBJ2-7	CASSQSTGTGGNEQYF	TGCGCCAGCAGCCAAAGTACCGGGACAGGGGGGAACGAGCAGTACTTC
-	TRBV27	-	TRBJ1-5	CASSLGEVQPQHF	TGTGCCAGCAGCTTGGGGGAGGTTCAGCCCCAGCATTTT
TRBD2	TRBV6-1	-	TRBJ2-1	CASSVSAGAYNEQFF	TGTGCCAGCAGTGTCTCAGCGGGAGCCTACAATGAGCAGTTCTTC
TRBD2	TRBV5-1	-	TRBJ2-1	CASSRTGTTSYNEQFF	TGCGCCAGCAGTCGCACCGGGACTACCTCCTACAATGAGCAGTTCTTC
TRBD1	TRBV15	-	TRBJ1-2	CATSRDKGQTYGYTF	TGTGCCACCAGCAGAGATAAGGGACAGACATATGGCTACACCTTC
TRBD1	TRBV29-1	once	TRBJ1-3	CSGTGAGNTIYF	TGCAGCGGGACAGGGGCTGGAAACACCATATATTTT
-	TRBV5-5	-	TRBJ2-1	CASSLTDNEQFF	TGTGCCAGCAGCTTGACAGACAATGAGCAGTTCTTC
TRBD2	TRBV13	-	TRBJ2-4	CASSLTSGRVENIQYF	TGTGCCAGCAGTTTAACTAGCGGGAGGGTGGAAAACATTCAGTACTTC
-	TRBV6-5	-	TRBJ2-7	CASSERTVGSYEQYF	TGTGCCAGCAGCGAAAGGACAGTTGGTTCCTACGAGCAGTACTTC
TRBD1	TRBV25-1	-	TRBJ2-6	CASSVSGQGSGANVLTF	TGTGCCAGCAGTGTATCGGGACAGGGATCTGGGGCCAACGTCCTGACTTTC
TRBD2	TRBV10-1	-	TRBJ2-7	CASSASTSGRIEQYF	TGCGCCAGCAGTGCCTCGACTAGCGGGAGAATCGAGCAGTACTTC
-	TRBV7-2	-	TRBJ2-3	CASSARTSYTDTQYF	TGTGCCAGCAGCGCAAGAACTAGCTACACAGATACGCAGTATTTT
-	TRBV4-2	-	TRBJ2-1	CASSQSSAEDEQFF	TGTGCCAGCAGCCAAAGCTCGGCGGAGGATGAGCAGTTCTTC
-	TRBV12-5	-	TRBJ2-7	CASGLGWTNYEQYF	TGTGCTAGTGGTTTGGGGTGGACAAATTACGAGCAGTACTTC
-	TRBV2	once	TRBJ2-5	CASSKDRNQETQYF	TGTGCCAGCAGTAAAGACAGGAACCAAGAGACCCAGTACTTC
-	TRBV5-8	-	TRBJ2-1	CASSLEVAGPNHYNEQFF	TGTGCCAGCAGCTTGGAAGTGGCAGGGCCGAACCACTACAATGAGCAGTTCTTC
-	TRBV30	-	TRBJ1-4	CAWSVLREKLFF	TGTGCCTGGAGTGTACTCAGGGAAAAACTGTTTTTT
-	TRBV19	-	TRBJ1-5	CASSIAGGPQHF	TGTGCCAGTAGTATTGCGGGGGGACCCCAGCATTTT
TRBD2	TRBV4-2	-	TRBJ2-1	CASSQAGLASNEQFF	TGTGCCAGCAGCCAGGCAGGACTAGCGAGCAATGAGCAGTTCTTC
-	TRBV30	few	TRBJ2-7	CAWSTPGPYEQYF	TGTGCCTGGAGTACTCCAGGTCCGTACGAGCAGTACTTC
-	TRBV18	-	TRBJ1-5	CASSPDTNQPQHF	TGTGCCAGCTCACCTGACACCAATCAGCCCCAGCATTTT
TRBD2	TRBV7-2	-	TRBJ2-1	CASSLALGLAGRYNEQFF	TGTGCCAGCAGCTTAGCCCTCGGACTAGCGGGGCGCTACAATGAGCAGTTCTTC
TRBD2	TRBV5-4	-	TRBJ2-1	CASSLGLAGDEQFF	TGTGCCAGCAGCTTGGGGCTAGCGGGAGATGAGCAGTTCTTC
-	TRBV18	-	TRBJ1-2	CASSPRLAGYTF	TGTGCCAGCTCACCGCGGCTAGCCGGCTACACCTTC